These 9 T cell receptor beta chains share one sample of origin, sequenced in a study of blood T cell repertoires in COVID-19. Profiling relied on immunoSEQ multiplex PCR, and the TCRdb table lists in-frame clones only, not all of them. The table has 45,000 to 65,000 clones, roughly 89% seen once. Material for sequencing was peripheral blood. These TCRs come from a man in his 60s with active COVID-19.

The rearrangement joins TRBV3-1 (or the pseudogene TRBV3-2) to TRBJ2-1; 16 nucleotides line up with TRBD2. Per germline, CDR1 LGHDT and CDR2 YNNKEL (reference sequence). CDR3 size: 20 residues. With 4 bases clipped from V and 6 bases from J, the junction kept 15 bases outside the gene matches. The CDR3 DNA reads as TGTGCCAGCAGCCTCCCCCCGGGACTAGCGGGAGGGCCAAGCACCAATGAGCAGTTCTTC. This codes for CASSLPPGLAGGPSTNEQFF.

The J gene is TRBJ2-3, the V gene TRBV27; no reliable D call. CDR1 MNHEY and CDR2 SMNVEV come from the germline V gene (reference sequence). The CDR3 loop spans 14 amino acids. Between the trimmed V and J ends, which lost 6 bases and 0 bases, there was a span of 10 bases. CDR3 DNA: TGTGCCAGCAGCCGGGTTACTAGCACAGATACGCAGTATTTT. Translating it yields CASSRVTSTDTQYF.

The chain uses TRBV11-2 and TRBJ2-7; 10 nucleotides align to TRBD1. Germline loops: CDR1 SGHAT, CDR2 FQNNGV. Unmatched junction bases numbered 1, after V lost 6 bases and J lost 5 bases. The CDR3 sequence is 12 residues long. The CDR3 sequence is CASRGTGDEQYF. The DNA of the CDR3 is TGTGCCAGCAGAGGGACAGGGGACGAGCAGTACTTC.

V is TRBV10-3 and J is TRBJ2-1; 11 positions agree with TRBD2. Per germline, CDR1 ENHRY and CDR2 SYGVKD. The V gene end was trimmed by 4 bases and the J gene end by 7 bases; junction bases not matched to a gene: 12. CDR3 size: 17 residues. CDR3 residues: CAISGGALAGVTNEQFF. Written as DNA, the CDR3 is TGTGCCATCAGTGGAGGGGCACTAGCGGGAGTCACAAATGAGCAGTTCTTC.

The gene calls are TRBV27 and TRBJ1-1; 7 nucleotides align to TRBD1. This CDR3 is built from 12 residues. The V and J ends lost 5 bases and 8 bases, in that order; junction bases with no gene match: 5. Germline CDR1 MNHEY, CDR2 SMNVEV (reference sequence). The CDR3 loop is CASSKGAGEAFF. The DNA of the CDR3 is TGTGCCAGCAGTAAGGGGGCGGGGGAAGCTTTCTTT.

DNA for the CDR3: TGTGCCAGCAGTCCCCGGACAGGGTGGAATGAAAAACTGTTTTTT. Residues: CASSPRTGWNEKLFF. V and J are TRBV28 and TRBJ1-4; 8 bases line up with TRBD1. The germline gives CDR1 MDHEN, CDR2 SYDVKM. This CDR3 is 15 amino acids long. J was trimmed by 5 bases and V by 5 bases; bases with no gene match: 7.

The table lists this clone with a few counts. The gene calls are TRBV20-1 and TRBJ1-3; D may be TRBD1 (6 bases). This CDR3 is 14 amino acids long. Germline lookup yields CDR1 DFQATT and CDR2 SNEGSKA (reference sequence). Trimming took 3 bases from V and 4 from J, leaving 13 bases between them. The CDR3 sequence: CSASFRGAGNTIYF. CDR3 DNA sequence: TGCAGTGCTAGTTTTCGGGGGGCAGGAAACACCATATATTTT.

The rearrangement links TRBV15 to TRBJ2-5; TRBD1 matches at 10 bases. This CDR3 comprises 16 residues. Germline trimming cut 2 bases from V and 3 bases from J; bases unmatched to any gene: 6. The germline V gene encodes CDR1 LNHNV and CDR2 YYDKDF (reference sequence). The CDR3 nucleotides are TGTGCCACCAGCAGAACCCGACAGGGGGCGAAAGAGACCCAGTACTTC. Residues: CATSRTRQGAKETQYF.

This clone is a singleton in its sample. The gene calls are TRBV5-1 and TRBJ2-3; 9 bases align to TRBD2. CDR3 length: 19 amino acids. V lost 3 bases and J lost 4; bases outside the gene matches: 18. Per the germline V gene, CDR1 is SGHRS and CDR2 is YFSETQ. CDR3 amino acids: CASSSSASVAGGISDTQYF. As DNA, the CDR3 is TGCGCCAGCAGCTCCTCCGCCTCAGTCGCGGGAGGGATTTCAGATACGCAGTATTTT.